This T cell receptor (beta chain) appears in the sequencing data of a study of cytomegalovirus exposure and HLA in healthy donors. Findings of the study overall: Overall, approximately 150 TCR beta chains were annotated as cytomegalovirus-associated. Despite most TCR sequences being rare, some public TCRs occurred in many donors. A subsequent analysis found that TCR clusters from the first cohort also tended to co-occur in the 90 to 150 validation repertoires, with less than 95% of cluster scores above 0. Reports described diagnosis of cytomegalovirus status by the classifier as highly specific and sensitive.

Profiled with immunoSEQ multiplex PCR; TCRdb holds only in-frame clones, not every one. The sample includes some 210,000 clones, 70% to 90% of them seen just once. The germline V gene has CDR1 MGHRA and CDR2 YSYEKL. The CDR3 spans 13 residues. Deletions cut 3 bases from V and 7 bases from J, with 7 bases between. This clone was seen a handful of times. Its antigen is unidentified. The source material was PBMCs. This clonotype was obtained from a woman aged 18 to 35 in good health and CMV-seronegative. The chain combines TRBV4-1 with TRBJ1-6; D is uncertain. The CDR3 bases are TGCGCCAGCAGCCATGATCCGAATTCACCCCTCCACTTT. Amino acids: CASSHDPNSPLHF.